The sequence of this T cell receptor beta chain was determined in a study of read filtering for tumor transcriptome and immune sequencing. Across the study: TCR-mapped reads were about 3.5 to 11 million with IR-seq versus roughly 75 to 1,400 with RNA-seq.

In its sample, this clonotype was seen many times. The CDR3 runs 11 residues. The V and J ends lost 4 bases and 7 bases respectively, with 8 bases between them. In germline, CDR1 is SEHNR, CDR2 FQNEAQ (reference sequence). From 400 to 450 ng of RNA, a library with molecular barcoded alpha/delta and beta/gamma adaptors was made. From the reads, TCRdb called clonotypes with MiXCR, one entry per CDR3 protein. Here the sample spans approximately 61,000 distinct CDR3 sequences, under 20% being singletons. The genes are TRBV7-9 and TRBJ2-7, with D unresolved. The sample consisted of a population of CD138-negative cells sorted from bone marrow. This receptor was taken from a donor older than 35 with multiple myeloma. This CDR3 is CASSSTWEQYF. The CDR3 bases are TGTGCCAGCAGCTCGACCTGGGAGCAGTACTTC.